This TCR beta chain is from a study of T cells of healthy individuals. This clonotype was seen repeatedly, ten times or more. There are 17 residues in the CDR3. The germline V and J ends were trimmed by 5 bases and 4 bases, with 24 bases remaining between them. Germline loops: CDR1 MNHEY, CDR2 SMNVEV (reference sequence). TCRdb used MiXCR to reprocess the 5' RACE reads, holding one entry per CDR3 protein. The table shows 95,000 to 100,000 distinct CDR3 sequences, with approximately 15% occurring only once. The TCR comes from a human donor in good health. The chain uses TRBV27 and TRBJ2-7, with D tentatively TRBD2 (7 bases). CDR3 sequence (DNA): TGTGCCAGCAGTCGGACAGTCTCTAGCGGTGGGGTATACGAGCAGTACTTC. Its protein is CASSRTVSSGGVYEQYF.